The clone carrying this T cell receptor (beta chain) occurred once. This entry comes from a study of memory CD4+ T cells and cytomegalovirus serostatus. Clones were sequenced by immunoSEQ multiplex PCR, and TCRdb holds only the in-frame ones, with some missing. The sample lists about 57,000 clones; 70% to 80% were seen once. The sort gate was single viable CD3+CD4+CD8-CD45RO+ cells for memory CD4+ T cells. Trimming pared 2 bases from V and 6 bases from J, leaving 14 bases between. Germline V CDR1 and CDR2: MRHNA, SNTAGT. CDR3 length: 15 amino acids. Sequenced material: memory CD4+ T cells from blood. This clonotype was obtained from an adult in good health and CMV-seronegative. This chain connects TRBV6-4 to TRBJ1-3, with a weak D call TRBD1 (5 bases). This chain's CDR3 is CASSDRWGEINTIYF. DNA for the CDR3: TGTGCCAGCAGTGACAGGTGGGGCGAGATAAACACCATATATTTT.